This entry lists 3 T cell receptor beta chains sequenced from one sample in a study of OX40 agonist ivuxolimab in advanced cancers. The assay was immunoSEQ multiplex PCR, and TCRdb's table has in-frame clones only and misses some. The sample holds about 53,000 clones, approximately 84% seen once. Source: CD4+ or CD8+ T cells sorted from blood, taken in a trial of the OX40 agonist ivuxolimab. Source of these receptors: an adult with an advanced solid tumor such as melanoma, head and neck, liver or kidney cancer.

To note about this clone: Other DNA sequences in this specimen translate into the identical CDR3. The gene calls are TRBV20-1 and TRBJ2-5; no definite D call. This CDR3 region has 11 residues. Germline CDR1 reads DFQATT; CDR2 reads SNEGSKA (reference sequence). V lost 6 bases and J lost 0, with 5 bases in between. The CDR3 nucleotides read TGCAGTGCAGAGTACCAAGAGACCCAGTACTTC. Encoded protein: CSAEYQETQYF.

In its sample, this clone was seen a few times. The rearrangement uses TRBV9 and TRBJ2-7; TRBD1 matches at 7 bases. The CDR3 spans 13 residues. Looked up from germline, CDR1 is SGDLS and CDR2 is YYNGEE. Trimming cost V 3 bases and J 2 bases; bases outside gene matches: 2. CDR3 sequence reads: CASSGQGAYEQYF. In DNA, the CDR3 is TGTGCCAGCAGCGGACAGGGAGCCTACGAGCAGTACTTC.

The sample holds a few counts of this clone. The chain joins TRBV7-8 to TRBJ2-2; D is possibly TRBD1 (6 bases). This CDR3 comprises 13 residues. V dropped 5 bases and J dropped 6 bases, with 10 bases sitting between them. The V gene's germline CDR1 is SGHVS and CDR2 FQNEAQ. The CDR3 nucleotides are TGTGCCAGCAGCACCCAGGGGCCCGGGGAGCTGTTTTTT. Its translation is CASSTQGPGELFF.